The 10 T cell receptor beta chains in this list originate from one sample, sequenced in a study of T cell changes during pregnancy in multiple sclerosis. Clones were sequenced by immunoSEQ multiplex PCR, and TCRdb holds only the in-frame ones, with some missing. This sample yields tens of thousands of clones, of which roughly 90% are seen a single time; around 2% belongs to the top ten. The sequencing here drew on peripheral blood, taken in the first trimester of pregnancy. Every receptor here comes from a female donor in good health, enrolled as a control in a pregnancy study.

The V and J genes are TRBV6-4 and TRBJ2-1; D possibly corresponds to TRBD2 (7 bases). The germline V gene encodes CDR1 MRHNA and CDR2 SNTAGT. The CDR3 extends over 13 amino acids. Between the trimmed V and J ends, which lost 4 bases and 5 bases, there was a span of 9 bases. CDR3 nucleotides: TGTGCCAGCAGTGGCGGGGGCAACAATGAGCAGTTCTTC. Translated: CASSGGGNNEQFF.

This chain joins TRBV4-3 and TRBJ1-5, with D hard to call. Trimming removed 5 bases at V and 2 bases at J, with 13 bases between. CDR1 is LGHNA, CDR2 YSLEER, per germline. The CDR3 loop spans 15 amino acids. The CDR3 region is CASSEGVAGNQPQHF. The CDR3 DNA follows: TGCGCCAGCAGCGAGGGCGTGGCGGGCAATCAGCCCCAGCATTTT.

The J gene is TRBJ2-3, the V gene TRBV11-2, with 7 bases lining up with TRBD1. The germline CDR1 and CDR2 sequences are SGHAT and FQNNGV. The length of the CDR3 is 15 residues. Trimming removed 8 bases from V and 3 bases from J; junction bases left unmatched: 11. The CDR3 loop is CASGTGTVDTDTQYF. CDR3 bases: TGTGCCAGCGGCACCGGGACAGTAGATACAGATACGCAGTATTTT.

The rearrangement links TRBV11-3 to TRBJ2-3; the D gene is possibly TRBD2 (6 bases). V lost 5 bases to trimming and J lost 5 bases, with 17 bases between them. The V gene's germline CDR1 is SGHNT and CDR2 YENEEA. This CDR3 is built from 15 residues. This CDR3 reads CASSPGRGARDTQYF. DNA for the CDR3: TGTGCCAGCAGCCCCGGGCGGGGAGCGAGAGATACGCAGTATTTT.

The V and J genes are TRBV9 and TRBJ2-3; 7 bases fit TRBD2. V gave up 0 bases and J gave up 3 bases; unmatched junction bases: 1. This CDR3 is built from 14 residues. CDR1 SGDLS and CDR2 YYNGEE come from the germline V gene. DNA of the CDR3: TGTGCCAGCAGCGTAGGAGCGGGGACAGATACGCAGTATTTT. Translating it yields CASSVGAGTDTQYF.

V usage is TRBV9 and J usage is TRBJ1-1, with 11 bases aligning to TRBD1. The V and J ends lost 3 bases and 3 bases, in that order; junction bases with no gene match: 13. The V gene's germline CDR1 is SGDLS and CDR2 YYNGEE. CDR3 length: 18 residues. The CDR3 sequence: CASSDPRDRGLSDTEAFF. CDR3 in DNA: TGTGCCAGCAGCGACCCCCGGGACAGGGGGTTAAGTGACACTGAAGCTTTCTTT.

V and J are TRBV7-2 and TRBJ1-4; TRBD1 matches at 7 bases. J gave up 5 bases and V 5 bases, and 8 bases lay outside the gene matches. The CDR3 has 15 residues. The germline V gene encodes CDR1 SGHTA and CDR2 FQGNSA. The CDR3 nucleotides are TGTGCCAGCAGCCGAACCGGGACAGCGAATGAAAAACTGTTTTTT. As protein: CASSRTGTANEKLFF.

V is TRBV5-1 and J is TRBJ2-1; 11 bases line up with TRBD2. Germline-derived CDR1 and CDR2 are SGHRS and YFSETQ. With 3 bases clipped from V and 5 bases from J, the junction kept 7 bases outside the gene matches. The CDR3 spans 16 residues. CDR3: CASSWAGTSGNNEQFF. The CDR3 DNA follows: TGCGCCAGCAGCTGGGCCGGGACTAGCGGAAACAATGAGCAGTTCTTC. The full variable domain, completed using reference TRBV5-1 and TRBJ2-1, is KAGVTQTPRYLIKTRGQQVTLSCSPISGHRSVSWYQQTPGQGLQFLFEYFSETQRNKGNFPGRFSGRQFSNSRSEMNVSTLELGDSALYLCASSWAGTSGNNEQFFGPGTRLTVL.

The chain links TRBV5-1 to TRBJ1-2; TRBD1 aligns across 10 bases. From germline, CDR1 is SGHRS and CDR2 YFSETQ. With V trimmed by 4 bases and J by 4 bases, 10 bases remained unmatched. CDR3 size: 16 residues. The CDR3 reads CASSQGPGQGTYGYTF. In DNA form, the CDR3 reads TGCGCCAGCAGCCAGGGACCGGGACAGGGGACCTATGGCTACACCTTC.

The chain combines TRBV14 with TRBJ1-1; D is possibly TRBD1 (5 bases). V was shortened by 7 bases and J by 1 base, with 13 bases between the two germline ends. This CDR3 is 14 amino acids long. Per germline, CDR1 SGHDN and CDR2 FVKESK. CDR3 nucleotide sequence: TGTGCCAGCAATGAGGGACTCGGGAACACTGAAGCTTTCTTT. The encoded protein is CASNEGLGNTEAFF.